The rows below give T cell receptor beta chains drawn from one sample of a study of T cells in Graves' hyperthyroidism and ophthalmopathy. A single record per CDR3 protein comes from TCRdb applying MiXCR to the multiplex PCR reads. The data contain 270,000 or so distinct CDR3 sequences, roughly 15% of them seen just once; the ten biggest clones take up roughly 30%. The specimen was blood. The receptors stem from a woman between 50 and 59 years old with Graves' hyperthyroidism that later progressed to Graves' ophthalmopathy. Both conserved end residues are part of each CDR3. D genes are given only for firm matches. Size values are once, few and many counts, or a class for expanded clones, and some rows have none.

clone_size,j_call,d_call,v_call,cdr3_nt,cdr3_aa
many,TRBJ2-1,-,TRBV28,TGTGCCAGCAGCCCCACCTTGGTAACAGCCTACAATGAGCAGTTCTTC,CASSPTLVTAYNEQFF
many,TRBJ1-1,TRBD1,TRBV11-2,TGTGCCAGCAGCAAGGGACAGGGGAACACTGAAGCTTTCTTT,CASSKGQGNTEAFF
few,TRBJ1-1,-,TRBV9,TGTGCCAGCAGCCGGGACAACACTGAAGCTTTCTTT,CASSRDNTEAFF
many,TRBJ1-2,-,TRBV20-1,TGCAGTGCTAGAGACCGGACGGGCAACTATGGCTACACCTTC,CSARDRTGNYGYTF
many,TRBJ2-2,TRBD2,TRBV4-2,TGTGCCAGCAGCCAACATCCGGGACTAGCGGGAGGGCACGGCACCGGGGAGCTGTTTTTT,CASSQHPGLAGGHGTGELFF
-,TRBJ2-3,-,TRBV25-1,TGTGCCAGCAGTCCGGACTGGGGTATGCAGTATTTT,CASSPDWGMQYF
many,TRBJ1-1,-,TRBV5-1,TGCGCCAGCAGCTTAACCGTCCGCCAAACGGGGGCTTTCTTT,CASSLTVRQTGAFF
-,TRBJ2-3,-,TRBV6-2/TRBV6-3,TGTGCCAGCTCACCTATACCCATCACAGATACGCAGTATTTT,CASSPIPITDTQYF
many,TRBJ2-7,-,TRBV6-2/TRBV6-3,TGTGCCAGCAGCTCACGGGGAGAGCAGTACTTC,CASSSRGEQYF
many,TRBJ2-2,-,TRBV15,TGTGCCACCAGCGTAACCGGGCCAAGGACCGGGGAGCTGTTTTTT,CATSVTGPRTGELFF
many,TRBJ2-3,-,TRBV20-1,TGCAGTGCTAGGAAACCCCGGCAGGGGTTAAATACGCAGTATTTT,CSARKPRQGLNTQYF
many,TRBJ2-7,-,TRBV9,TGTGCCAGCAGCGTTAGTTACGGCTACGAGCAGTACTTC,CASSVSYGYEQYF
-,TRBJ2-3,-,TRBV12-3/TRBV12-4,TGTGCCAGCAGTCAGAACCAAGCCGGATTGGCGGACACTAGCACAGATACGCAGTATTTT,CASSQNQAGLADTSTDTQYF
many,TRBJ2-5,TRBD1,TRBV10-3,TGTGCCATCAGTGAGGGACAGGGGGGACAAGAGACCCAGTACTTC,CAISEGQGGQETQYF
few,TRBJ2-7,-,TRBV19,TGTGCCAGTAGGAAACGAGGAAACTCCTACGAGCAGTACTTC,CASRKRGNSYEQYF
-,TRBJ1-2,TRBD1,TRBV20-1,TGCAGTGCTAGATCCTCAGGGGGCGACTATGGCTACACCTTC,CSARSSGGDYGYTF
-,TRBJ1-1,-,TRBV7-3,TGTGCCAGCAGCTCAGGGCCGTCGAACACTGGAGCTTTCTTT,CASSSGPSNTGAFF
-,TRBJ1-1,-,TRBV24-1,TGTGCCACCAGTGACGGCGCCCTTGGCTCTGAAGCTTTCTTT,CATSDGALGSEAFF
many,TRBJ2-7,TRBD2,TRBV27,TGTGCCAGCAGTCGGGGACTAGCGGGAGGTGACGAGCAGTACTTC,CASSRGLAGGDEQYF
many,TRBJ2-1,-,TRBV6-6,TGTGCCAGCAGTTACAGCCGACGATACAATGAGCAGTTCTTC,CASSYSRRYNEQFF
many,TRBJ1-1,-,TRBV28,TGTGCCTCAGGAGGGGCGGGCACTGAAGCTTTCTTT,CASGGAGTEAFF
few,TRBJ1-2,-,TRBV29-1,TGCAGCGTTGATTCAGGGGAAGGCTACACCTTC,CSVDSGEGYTF
many,TRBJ1-1,-,TRBV30,TGTGCCTGGAGTCTGGGGCAGGTTGAAGCTTTCTTT,CAWSLGQVEAFF
-,TRBJ1-3,TRBD1,TRBV7-8,TGTGCCAGCAGCCAATCTCGGACAGGGAAGAGCTCTGGAAACACCATATATTTT,CASSQSRTGKSSGNTIYF
many,TRBJ2-7,TRBD1,TRBV28,TGTGCCAGCAGTTCCCCCCGGACAGGGCGGTTCAGGGAGCAGTACTTC,CASSSPRTGRFREQYF
many,TRBJ1-1,-,TRBV10-3,TGTGCCATCAAAGCGGCGATGAACACTGAAGCTTTCTTT,CAIKAAMNTEAFF
many,TRBJ2-7,-,TRBV7-3,TGTGCCAGCAGCTTAGTCGGGAGAGGCAACGAGCAGTACTTC,CASSLVGRGNEQYF
many,TRBJ2-5,TRBD1,TRBV19,TGTGCCAGTCGCCCGGGACAGGGGAAAGAGACCCAGTACTTC,CASRPGQGKETQYF
few,TRBJ2-2,-,TRBV11-3,TGTGCCAGCAGCATAACTGAGTTCGCCGGGGAGCTGTTTTTT,CASSITEFAGELFF
many,TRBJ2-3,TRBD2,TRBV20-1,TGCAGTGCTACCTACGGGACTAGCGTCACAGATACGCAGTATTTT,CSATYGTSVTDTQYF
many,TRBJ1-2,-,TRBV20-1,TGCAGTGCCCCGGTAGGAGTTAACTATGGCTACACCTTC,CSAPVGVNYGYTF
many,TRBJ2-7,-,TRBV20-1,TGCAGTGCTAGGGCAAGGAGAAACTACGAGCAGTACTTC,CSARARRNYEQYF
-,TRBJ2-6,-,TRBV27,TGTGCCAGCAGTTCCCAACGAAGTCCTTACTCTGGGGCCAACGTCCTGACTTTC,CASSSQRSPYSGANVLTF
few,TRBJ2-5,TRBD1,TRBV24-1,TGTGCCACCAGTGCCGGGACAGGGGGCCGGGAGACCCAGTACTTC,CATSAGTGGRETQYF
many,TRBJ2-5,TRBD2,TRBV6-1,TGTGCCAGCAGTGAATCTAGCGGGGGGGAGACCCAGTACTTC,CASSESSGGETQYF
few,TRBJ2-2,-,TRBV20-1,TGCAGTGCCCCCGGGGAGACCGGGGAGCTGTTTTTT,CSAPGETGELFF
many,TRBJ2-3,TRBD2,TRBV6-1,TGTGCCAGCAGTGTAGCGGGAGTGAAAGATACGCAGTATTTT,CASSVAGVKDTQYF
many,TRBJ1-2,-,TRBV20-1,TGCAGTGCTGCGACCGTAGCTAACTATGGCTACACCTTC,CSAATVANYGYTF
-,TRBJ1-6,TRBD1,TRBV20-1,TGCAGTGCTAGGGGAGGGGGCGGTTCACCCCTCCACTTT,CSARGGGGSPLHF
many,TRBJ1-5,-,TRBV28,TGTGCCAGCAGTTTGCCACAGGGCAATCAGCCCCAGCATTTT,CASSLPQGNQPQHF
-,TRBJ1-1,-,TRBV7-9,TGTACCAGCAGCTTACAGGGCGACACTGAAGCTTTCTTT,CTSSLQGDTEAFF
many,TRBJ2-1,TRBD2,TRBV7-9,TGTGCCAGCAGCCCCCGTGTAGCGGGAGAAGTTAATGAGCAGTTCTTC,CASSPRVAGEVNEQFF
-,TRBJ2-1,TRBD2,TRBV7-9,TGTGCCAGCAGCTTAGCATTAGCGGGAGGGTTCGAGGAGCAGTTCTTC,CASSLALAGGFEEQFF
many,TRBJ2-7,-,TRBV7-3,TGTGACACCCGGGGCGACGAGCAGTACTTC,CDTRGDEQYF
many,TRBJ2-1,TRBD2,TRBV30,TGTGCCTGGAGCCGGGGGGTGTCCTACAATGAGCAGTTCTTC,CAWSRGVSYNEQFF